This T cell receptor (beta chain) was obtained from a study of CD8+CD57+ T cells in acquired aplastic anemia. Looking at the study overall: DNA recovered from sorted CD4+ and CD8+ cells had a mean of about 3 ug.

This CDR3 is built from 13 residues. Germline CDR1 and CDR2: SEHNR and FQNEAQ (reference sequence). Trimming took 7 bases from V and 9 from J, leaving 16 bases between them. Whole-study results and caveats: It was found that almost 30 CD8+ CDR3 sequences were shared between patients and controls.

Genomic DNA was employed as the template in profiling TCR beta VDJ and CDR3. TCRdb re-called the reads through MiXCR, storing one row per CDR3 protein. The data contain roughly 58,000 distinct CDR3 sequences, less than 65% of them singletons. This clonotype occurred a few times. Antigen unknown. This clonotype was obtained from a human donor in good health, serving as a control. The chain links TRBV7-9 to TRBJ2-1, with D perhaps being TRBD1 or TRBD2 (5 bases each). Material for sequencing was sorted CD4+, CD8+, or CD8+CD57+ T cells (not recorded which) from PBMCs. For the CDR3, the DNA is TGTGCCAGCAACTACCGGGACGGCAGTGAGCAGTTCTTC. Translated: CASNYRDGSEQFF.